The source of this TCR beta chain is a study of blood T cell repertoires in COVID-19 (TCRdb year 2020). At the level of the whole study: Collaborator samples came from the United States, Italy and Spain and covered acute and convalescent phases of COVID-19. Where available, HLA class I and class II types were obtained from metadata supplied by the sample provider rather than from assay-based typing. A freely available public database, intended as a resource for researchers studying the immune response to SARS-CoV-2, is where the repertoires were released. Samples came from the ongoing ImmuneRACE study (first 160 participants) plus 1,254 subjects from 6 global collaborators. Nearly every sample came with metadata listing a de-identified subject ID, COVID-19 status, age in years and sex. The prospective study material was composed of cDNA or gDNA derived from T cells, B-cell-depleted T cells, or PBMCs. Deeply sampled blood TCRbeta repertoires from subjects exposed to, actively infected with, or recovered from COVID-19 were included in the dataset. Points the paper makes about the study in general: How much clinical and demographic metadata was included differed by source and by participant, and the metadata was provided uncurated.

Note on this clone: The antigen it recognizes is unknown. Nothing much larger sits one base from this clone, and base qualities are not available.

Reading from cysteine to phenylalanine, the CDR3 counts 14 amino acids. The CDR3 DNA has 42 bases and is translated from base 1. Trimming accounts for 8 bases at V and 9 bases at J, while the number of junction bases matched to no gene is 8. CDR1 SNHLY and CDR2 FYNNEI were looked up in the germline V gene. One collaborating source in Seattle enrolled patients during active infection and followed them longitudinally through the course of disease. Collaborating institutions collected whole blood in K2EDTA tubes following their own protocols. Collaborator samples were shipped for TCRbeta analysis as frozen whole blood, isolated PBMCs, or DNA extracted from either sample type. TCRbeta CDR3 regions were amplified from genomic DNA by means of the immunoSEQ Assay, a bias-controlled multiplex PCR. On the study's bioinformatics: Nucleated cell counts per sample were estimated from amplification of reference gene primers within the assay. Sequence reads were collapsed and filtered to measure the absolute abundance of every unique TCRbeta CDR3 rearrangement. For each sample, productive Simpson clonality was calculated by taking the square root of Simpson's diversity index across productive rearrangements. TCRdb mirrors the immuneACCESS table, restricted to in-frame sequences. Some clones are absent from its copies; in checked studies, under half trace to an unresolved V gene, and the reason for the others is unknown. That table gives V, J and clone size, and the DNA gave D and trimming. Here the sample has roughly 300,000 clones; 70% to 85% occur a single time. Roughly 1.5% of the sample comes from the top ten.

The chain joins TRBV2 to TRBJ2-1; 12 nucleotides in the junction match TRBD2. The TCR sequence derives from a human donor with COVID-19, enrolled during active disease. The donor label of this sample is uncertain. Sequenced: peripheral blood. The CDR3 corresponds to CASFLGTSGPEQFF. The base sequence is TGTGCCAGCTTCCTGGGGACTAGCGGGCCTGAGCAGTTCTTC.